The 8 T cell receptor beta chains below come from one sample, sequenced in a study of cytomegalovirus exposure and HLA in healthy donors. Amplification used 60 Vbeta primers and 13 Jbeta primers. Here immunoSEQ multiplex PCR was the method, and the copy in TCRdb shows in-frame clones only, minus some. The sample records about 180,000 clones, 77% being singletons. The sequenced sample was PBMCs. These receptors came from a man in his late teens or twenties in good health and CMV-seronegative.

Of note for this clone: One end of the junction fails to match germline, which may point to a read error. The chain links TRBV11-3 to TRBJ2-7, with D maybe TRBD2 (6 bases). The CDR3 contains 15 residues. The germline V gene encodes CDR1 SGHNT and CDR2 YENEEA. This CDR3 is CASSRGYTGVYEQYF. CDR3 bases: TGTGCCAGCAGCCGGGGGTATACCGGGGTCTACGAGCAGTACTTT.

Only one count was recorded for this clone. This sequence joins TRBV13 and TRBJ2-7; 7 bases are a match to TRBD1. Germline trimming cut 4 bases from V and 3 bases from J; bases unmatched to any gene: 9. The CDR3 sequence is 15 residues long. The V gene's germline CDR1 is PRHDT and CDR2 FYEKMQ (reference sequence). The CDR3 DNA follows: TGTGCCAGCAGCTGGGGACGGGACAGCTTCTACGAGCAGTACTTC. Translated: CASSWGRDSFYEQYF.

The rearrangement uses TRBV28 and TRBJ1-5; D perhaps matches TRBD1 (5 bases). The CDR3 has 16 residues. Trimming left V 5 bases short and J 5 bases short, with 19 bases between. CDR1 and CDR2 from the germline V gene are MDHEN and SYDVKM. This CDR3 reads CASSTLLKGPYQPQHF. The CDR3 DNA sequence: TGTGCCAGCAGTACACTACTTAAGGGGCCCTATCAGCCCCAGCATTTT.

CDR3 DNA: TGTGCCAGCAGCGTACAGGGGTATAATTCACCCCTCCACTTT. Translated, it gives CASSVQGYNSPLHF. The chain combines TRBV7-2 with TRBJ1-6; the match to TRBD1 covers 7 bases. Germline lookup yields CDR1 SGHTA and CDR2 FQGNSA. V trimming: 5 bases; J trimming: 4 bases; junction bases outside the gene matches: 2. CDR3 length: 14 residues.

The V call is TRBV9, the J call TRBJ2-5; perhaps TRBD1 as D (5 bases). Trimming removed 1 base from V and 5 bases from J, with 15 bases in between. The CDR3 is 15 residues long. Looked up from germline, CDR1 is SGDLS and CDR2 is YYNGEE. This CDR3 is CASSVLSGQRETQYF. CDR3 sequence (DNA): TGTGCCAGCAGCGTACTCTCAGGACAAAGGGAGACCCAGTACTTC.

The J gene is TRBJ1-2, the V gene TRBV29-1; D remains unclear. CDR1 and CDR2 (germline): SQVTM, ANQGSEA. This CDR3 is 12 amino acids long. V was clipped by 5 bases and J by 8 bases, with 15 bases between them. CDR3 coding DNA: TGCAGCGTTCACCGCGGCGACGGGGGCTACACCTTC. Translated: CSVHRGDGGYTF.

The rearrangement joins TRBV7-9 to TRBJ1-5; D is unresolved. The CDR3 has 14 residues. The V end lost 2 bases, the J end lost 4 bases, and 9 bases lay between the germline ends. Germline-derived CDR1 and CDR2 are SEHNR and FQNEAQ (reference sequence). CDR3 bases: TGTGCCAGCAGCTTACGGCGGGGTAATCAGCCCCAGCATTTT. Translation: CASSLRRGNQPQHF.

The J gene is TRBJ2-1, the V gene TRBV12-5, with a possible D match to TRBD1 (6 bases). V was clipped by 0 bases and J by 3 bases, with 9 bases between them. Germline V gene data show CDR1 as LGHNT and CDR2 as FRNRAP. The CDR3 spans 15 residues. In DNA, the CDR3 is TGTGCTAGTGGTTTGGTCCAGGGGATCTACAATGAGCAGTTCTTC. This encodes CASGLVQGIYNEQFF.